The clone carrying this TCR beta chain was observed at least ten times. No antigen is known for it. A minimum of 6 million PBMCs was isolated per sample. This CDR3 comprises 14 residues. These data come from a study of blood T cells in healthy people across ages. It was with a sample-barcoded 5' primer and a J-beta primer mix that a second PCR of roughly 6 to 12 cycles was run. Using its own MiXCR run on the 5' RACE reads, TCRdb lists one record per CDR3 protein. The sample records 800,000 to 950,000 distinct CDR3 sequences, almost 30% being singletons. Study results and limitations: A conclusive naive versus antigen-experienced comparison was prevented by the unsorted PBMCs. The study regarded diversity estimates from one million T cells as underestimates.

This same sample was also taken into another study, of T cells of mothers and their children. That report notes: Normalized overlap was always slightly, never significantly, higher in related than unrelated mother-child pairs.

The V gene is TRBV21-1, the J gene TRBJ1-1. TRBV21-1 is labeled a pseudogene. The receptor's source is a woman aged 35 to 49 in good health. Input material: blood. CDR3 loop: CASSGREGGTEAFF. DNA for the CDR3: TGTGCCAGCAGCGGACGGGAGGGAGGGACTGAAGCTTTCTTT.